The 23 T cell receptor beta chains given below trace back to one sample, sequenced in a study of beta chain bispecific antibodies for T cell cancers. Their cognate antigens are unknown. Each CDR3 protein gets one entry after TCRdb re-called the 5' RACE reads with MiXCR. The data show roughly 19,000 distinct CDR3 sequences, 2% to 2.5% seen once. Blood mononuclear cells were expanded for two to three days using either OKT3 anti-CD3 antibody or CD3/CD28 beads. Study findings and constraints: Anti-TRBV12 exposure, compared with anti-CD19, reduced the TRBV12-3 proportion of TRBV signal by approximately 99%. The leukemia cells, rather than normal T cells, gave most of the targeted TRBV signal.

The sample was healthy donor T cells cultured with leukemia cells, taken from a culture containing a bispecific antibody targeting TCR Vbeta12. These receptor sequences come from a human donor in good health. Some clones in this sample may be carry-over from other donors' samples.

This clonotype was counted many times. V and J are TRBV27 and TRBJ2-7; D is possibly TRBD2 (6 bases). Germline-derived CDR1 and CDR2 are MNHEY and SMNVEV (reference sequence). Trimming shortened V by 6 bases and J by 3 bases, and 15 bases separated the two germline ends. This CDR3 comprises 14 residues. The CDR3 spells CASRRGVSHYEQYF. CDR3 coding DNA: TGTGCCAGCAGGCGGGGCGTGTCACACTACGAGCAGTACTTC.

This clonotype was detected ten times or more. This sequence joins TRBV28 and TRBJ2-7; the match to TRBD1 covers 7 bases. V gave up 7 bases and J gave up 4 bases; unmatched junction bases: 7. CDR1 is MDHEN and CDR2 is SYDVKM in the germline V gene. CDR3 length equals 13 residues. The CDR3 region has the DNA TGTGCCAGCACCACAGGGGTAGGTTACGAGCAGTACTTC. Amino acids: CASTTGVGYEQYF.

This clonotype showed up many times. This chain links TRBV6-2 or TRBV6-3 with TRBJ1-4, with a tentative D call TRBD1 (6 bases). Germline V gene sequence: CDR1 MNHEY, CDR2 SVGEGT. This CDR3 has 17 residues. V dropped 6 bases and J dropped 5 bases, with 22 bases sitting between them. CDR3 in DNA: TGTGCCAGCAGACGAGCCTCGGTGGGGGCGATCAATGAAAAACTGTTTTTT. The encoded protein is CASRRASVGAINEKLFF.

This clonotype was counted ten times or more. The J gene is TRBJ2-7, the V gene TRBV7-9; 7 positions agree with TRBD1. Trimming cost V 10 bases and J 2 bases; bases outside gene matches: 8. The CDR3 is 13 amino acids. Germline-derived CDR1 and CDR2 are SEHNR and FQNEAQ (reference sequence). The CDR3 DNA is TGTGCCACTACACAGGGGAGTGCCTACGAGCAGTACTTC. It is translated as CATTQGSAYEQYF.

Ten or more counts support this clonotype. The chain uses TRBV20-1 and TRBJ2-7, with 9 bases aligning to TRBD1. Germline CDR1 is DFQATT and CDR2 is SNEGSKA (reference sequence). The CDR3 has 13 residues. After removal of 5 bases from V and 3 bases from J, the junction contained 5 bases not matched to a gene. This CDR3 reads CSAGRQGVYEQYF. The CDR3 nucleotides are TGCAGTGCTGGGAGACAGGGGGTCTACGAGCAGTACTTC.

This clonotype appeared many times. J is TRBJ2-7 and V is TRBV2; 11 nucleotides agree with TRBD1. V lost 5 bases, J lost 4 bases, and 10 bases stayed unmatched. This CDR3 comprises 16 residues. Looked up from germline, CDR1 is SNHLY and CDR2 is FYNNEI. DNA of the CDR3: TGTGCCAGCAGTCCTGAGTCCGGGACAGGGGGATACGAGCAGTACTTC. Translation: CASSPESGTGGYEQYF. The whole variable domain, remainder taken from reference TRBV2 and TRBJ2-7, is EPEVTQTPSHQVTQMGQEVILRCVPISNHLYFYWYRQILGQKVEFLVSFYNNEISEKSEIFDDQFSVERPDGSNFTLKIRSTKLEDSAMYFCASSPESGTGGYEQYFGPGTRLTVT.

This clonotype was observed a few times. The V and J genes are TRBV7-9 and TRBJ2-5, with TRBD1 matching 11 bases. There are 15 residues in the CDR3. Germline CDR1 reads SEHNR; CDR2 reads FQNEAQ (reference sequence). V was clipped by 5 bases and J by 5 bases; unmatched bases: 7. The CDR3 DNA follows: TGTGCCAGCAGCGCCCCGGGACAGGGGGATGAGACCCAGTACTTC. Translated: CASSAPGQGDETQYF.

This clonotype has ten or more counts. This rearrangement joins TRBV19 to TRBJ1-2; D ambiguous. V was cut by 0 bases and J by 6 bases, with 14 bases left in between. The CDR3 runs to 15 residues. Germline lookup yields CDR1 LNHDA and CDR2 SQIVND (reference sequence). CDR3 nucleotides: TGTGCCAGTAGTATAGATCAGGAGACACTTCATGGCTACACCTTC. Amino acid sequence: CASSIDQETLHGYTF.

A word on this clonotype: A much larger clone differs by one base, so this may be a read error. This chain connects TRBV6-6 to TRBJ2-5, with D possibly being TRBD2 (6 bases). Trimming cost V 1 base and J 10 bases, with 7 bases left between them. From germline, CDR1 is MNHNY and CDR2 SVGAGI (reference sequence). The length of the CDR3 is 11 residues. The CDR3 DNA sequence: TGTGCCAGCAGTTACTGGGGGGACCAGTACTTC. Translating gives CASSYWGDQYF.

This clonotype was seen at least ten times. This chain uses TRBV7-9 with TRBJ2-3; no clear D. The CDR3 totals 12 residues. Trimming removed 3 bases at V and 6 bases at J, with 7 bases between. Per germline, CDR1 SEHNR and CDR2 FQNEAQ (reference sequence). CDR3 sequence (DNA): TGTGCCAGCAGCTTTCTATTGGATACGCAGTATTTT. It translates to CASSFLLDTQYF. Combining the CDR3 with reference TRBV7-9 and TRBJ2-3 gives the whole variable domain DTGVSQNPRHKITKRGQNVTFRCDPISEHNRLYWYRQTLGQGPEFLTYFQNEAQLEKSRLLSDRFSAERPKGSFSTLEIQRTEQGDSAMYLCASSFLLDTQYFGPGTRLTVL.

The sample holds many counts of this clonotype. This chain links TRBV3-1 with TRBJ2-5, with D uncertain. From germline, CDR1 is LGHDT and CDR2 YNNKEL (reference sequence). The CDR3 sequence is 12 residues long. The CDR3 loop reads CDRRSNQETQYF. Here the CDR3 DNA reads TGTGATAGAAGGTCAAACCAAGAGACCCAGTACTTC.

This clonotype was seen ten or more times. The genes are TRBV6-6 and TRBJ2-1, with 14 bases fitting TRBD2. The CDR3 runs to 17 residues. Trimming took 4 bases from V and 10 from J; bases not matched to a gene: 12. CDR1 and CDR2 from the germline V gene are MNHNY and SVGAGI (reference sequence). The CDR3 here is CASSSGLAGAPSGEQFF. In DNA, the CDR3 is TGTGCCAGCAGTTCGGGACTAGCGGGGGCGCCCTCAGGGGAGCAGTTCTTC.

The chain employs TRBV18 and TRBJ1-5; a weak D match, TRBD1 (5 bases). V dropped 2 bases and J dropped 6 bases, with 5 bases sitting between them. Per the germline V gene, CDR1 is KGHSH and CDR2 is LQKENI. CDR3 length: 12 residues. The CDR3 bases are TGTGCCAGCTCACCAACAGGTCAGCCCCAGCATTTT. Protein sequence: CASSPTGQPQHF.

This clonotype occurred many times. The chain has TRBV7-9 and TRBJ2-5, with a weak D call TRBD1 (7 bases). Germline-derived CDR1 and CDR2 are SEHNR and FQNEAQ (reference sequence). The CDR3 totals 15 residues. Trimming removed 5 bases from V and 1 base from J, with 14 bases in between. The CDR3 sequence: CASSTDRDFQETQYF. In nucleotides, the CDR3 is TGTGCCAGCAGCACTGACAGGGACTTCCAAGAGACCCAGTACTTC.

This clonotype was counted at least ten times. This chain links TRBV5-1 with TRBJ2-7, with TRBD1 matching over 11 bases. The germline gives CDR1 SGHRS, CDR2 YFSETQ. The V and J ends lost 3 bases and 3 bases, in that order; junction bases with no gene match: 5. The CDR3 runs 15 residues. CDR3 sequence reads: CASSSAGTGGYEQYF. Written as DNA, the CDR3 is TGCGCCAGCAGCTCGGCCGGGACAGGGGGCTACGAGCAGTACTTC.

Ten or more counts support this clonotype. This chain links TRBV20-1 with TRBJ1-6; no firm D call. Germline assignment: CDR1 DFQATT and CDR2 SNEGSKA (reference sequence). CDR3 length: 12 residues. V was shortened by 2 bases and J by 8 bases, with 7 bases between the two germline ends. In DNA form, the CDR3 reads TGCAGTGCTAGAATTGGATATTCACCCCTCCACTTT. Protein sequence: CSARIGYSPLHF.

In this sample, this clonotype is medium-sized. V usage is TRBV7-9 and J usage is TRBJ1-1; D is possibly TRBD1 (5 bases). V lost 1 base and J lost 1, with 7 bases in between. The CDR3 is 14 amino acids. The germline V gene encodes CDR1 SEHNR and CDR2 FQNEAQ (reference sequence). For the CDR3, the DNA is TGTGCCAGCAGCTTAGGTACAGGGAACACTGAAGCTTTCTTT. It codes for CASSLGTGNTEAFF.

The J gene is TRBJ2-5, the V gene TRBV7-9; 7 bases agree with TRBD1. V shed 5 bases and J 6 bases; nucleotides not matched to a gene: 12. The CDR3 length is 15 residues. Germline CDR1 and CDR2: SEHNR and FQNEAQ (reference sequence). The CDR3 reads CASSPGAAGGKTQYF. DNA for the CDR3: TGTGCCAGCAGCCCAGGGGCGGCAGGGGGAAAGACCCAGTACTTC.

J is TRBJ2-2 and V is TRBV27, with D unclear. Germline values: CDR1 MNHEY, CDR2 SMNVEV (reference sequence). Trimming stripped 5 bases from V and 0 bases from J, with 4 bases between. The CDR3 consists of 13 residues. CDR3 nucleotides: TGTGCCAGCAGTCCGACGAACACCGGGGAGCTGTTTTTT. It codes for CASSPTNTGELFF.

The sample holds many counts of this clonotype. V usage is TRBV7-9 and J usage is TRBJ1-1; tentative D call: TRBD1 (6 bases). Trimming removed 5 bases from V and 3 bases from J, with 13 bases in between. The CDR3 length is 14 residues. CDR1 SEHNR and CDR2 FQNEAQ come from the germline V gene (reference sequence). The CDR3 loop is CASSVWGADTEAFF. CDR3 nucleotide sequence: TGTGCCAGCAGCGTGTGGGGGGCAGACACTGAAGCTTTCTTT.

This clonotype has a count of ten or more. The gene calls are TRBV6-4 and TRBJ1-2; 11 bases map to TRBD1. Per the germline V gene, CDR1 is MRHNA and CDR2 is SNTAGT. With V trimmed by 6 bases and J by 4 bases, 4 bases remained unmatched. The CDR3 runs 14 residues. The CDR3 region has the DNA TGTGCCAGCAGCGGTGGACAGGGGGCCTATGGCTACACCTTC. This translates into CASSGGQGAYGYTF.

This clonotype has a count of ten or more. The genes are TRBV20-1 and TRBJ2-7; D tentatively reads TRBD1 or TRBD2 (5 bases each). Trimming took off 2 bases at V and 3 bases at J, with 11 bases between the two ends. The CDR3 contains 13 residues. CDR1 is DFQATT, CDR2 SNEGSKA, per germline (reference sequence). CDR3 protein: CSARWSGSYEQYF. The CDR3 DNA follows: TGCAGTGCTAGATGGTCAGGGAGCTACGAGCAGTACTTC.

This clonotype was detected only a few times. The V gene is TRBV7-2, the J gene TRBJ2-1; 12 bases line up with TRBD1. Germline V gives CDR1 SGHTA, CDR2 FQGNSA. This CDR3 has 18 amino acids. J gave up 8 bases and V 3 bases, and 14 bases lay outside the gene matches. CDR3 residues: CASSFGLGGTGGIYEQFF. The CDR3 DNA reads as TGTGCCAGCAGCTTCGGTCTGGGGGGGACAGGGGGCATTTATGAGCAGTTCTTC.